This entry concerns a single T cell receptor (beta chain). The V end was cut by 1 base, the J end by 2 bases, with 12 bases between. Germline assignment: CDR1 MGHRA and CDR2 YSYEKL. The CDR3 consists of 15 residues. This sample is part of a study of blood T cell repertoires in COVID-19. In the study overall: Spain, Italy and the United States supplied samples that represented acute and convalescent COVID-19. PBMCs, B-cell-depleted T cells, or T cells were the source of the cDNA or gDNA that made up the material.

The authors' processing: Using reference gene primer amplification, nucleated cell counts were estimated. Here immunoSEQ multiplex PCR was the method, and the copy in TCRdb shows in-frame clones only, minus some. The V and J calls and the clone size are those of that table, but D and trimming were determined from the DNA. Here the sample spans some 300,000 clones, approximately 86% being singletons. The chain is built from TRBV4-1 and TRBJ2-7; a weak D match, TRBD2 (6 bases). Sequencing input: peripheral blood. This clonotype was sampled from a woman aged 70-85 years with COVID-19, enrolled during active disease. CDR3 sequence (DNA): TGCGCCAGCAGCCAAGTTAGCGGAGGTACCTACGAGCAGTACTTC. This gives the protein CASSQVSGGTYEQYF.